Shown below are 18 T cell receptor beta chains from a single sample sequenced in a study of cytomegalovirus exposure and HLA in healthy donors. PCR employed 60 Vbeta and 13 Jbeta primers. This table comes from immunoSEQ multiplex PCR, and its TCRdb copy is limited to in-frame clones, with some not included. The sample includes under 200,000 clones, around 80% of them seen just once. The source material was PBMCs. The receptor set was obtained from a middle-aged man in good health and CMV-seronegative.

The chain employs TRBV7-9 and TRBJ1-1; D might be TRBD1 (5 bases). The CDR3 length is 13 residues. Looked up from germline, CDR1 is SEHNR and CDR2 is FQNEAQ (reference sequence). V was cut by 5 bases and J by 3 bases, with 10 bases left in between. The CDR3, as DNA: TGTGCCAGCAGCCCTGGGGGGTACACTGAAGCTTTCTTT. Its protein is CASSPGGYTEAFF.

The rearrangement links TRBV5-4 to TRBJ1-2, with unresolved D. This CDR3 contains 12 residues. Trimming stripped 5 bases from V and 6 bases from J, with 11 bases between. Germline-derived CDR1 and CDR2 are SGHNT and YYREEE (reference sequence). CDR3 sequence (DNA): TGTGCCAGCAGTACTGAGACAAATGGCTACACCTTC. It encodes CASSTETNGYTF.

In nucleotides, the CDR3 is TGCAGCGTGACTCTAGCGGGATTACCGGGTGCGCCGTTCTTC. It yields the protein CSVTLAGLPGAPFF. The chain employs TRBV29-1 and TRBJ2-1; TRBD2 matches 9 bases. V was pared by 6 bases and J by 15 bases, with 18 bases of the junction left unmatched. The CDR3 extends over 14 amino acids. The germline CDR1 and CDR2 sequences are SQVTM and ANQGSEA.

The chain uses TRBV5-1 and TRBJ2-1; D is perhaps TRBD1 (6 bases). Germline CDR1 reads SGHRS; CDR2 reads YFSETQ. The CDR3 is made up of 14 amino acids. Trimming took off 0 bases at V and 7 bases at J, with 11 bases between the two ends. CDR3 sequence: CASSLAAGANEQFF. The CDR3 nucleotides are TGCGCCAGCAGCTTGGCGGCAGGGGCGAATGAGCAGTTCTTC.

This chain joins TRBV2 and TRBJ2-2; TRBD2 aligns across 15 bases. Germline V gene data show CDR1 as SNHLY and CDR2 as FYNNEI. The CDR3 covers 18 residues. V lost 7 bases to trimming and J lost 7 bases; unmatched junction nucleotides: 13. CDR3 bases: TGTGCCAGCACCCAAACGAGGACTAGCGGGGGGGCGGTCGGGGAGCTGTTTTTT. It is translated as CASTQTRTSGGAVGELFF.

The CDR3 DNA reads as TGTGCCAGCAGTCAAAAACCACGGGGTCAGGGAGGGTACGAGCAGTACTTC. Translation gives CASSQKPRGQGGYEQYF. The V and J genes are TRBV27 and TRBJ2-7; 7 positions agree with TRBD2. From germline, CDR1 is MNHEY and CDR2 SMNVEV (reference sequence). Losses at the gene ends were 5 bases for V and 4 bases for J; bases not matched to a gene: 17. The length of the CDR3 is 17 residues.

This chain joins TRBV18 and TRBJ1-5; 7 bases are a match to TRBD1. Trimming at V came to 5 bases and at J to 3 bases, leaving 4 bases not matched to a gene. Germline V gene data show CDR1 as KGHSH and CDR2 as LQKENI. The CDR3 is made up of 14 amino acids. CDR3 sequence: CASSGQGDNQPQHF. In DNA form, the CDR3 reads TGTGCCAGCTCAGGGCAGGGGGACAATCAGCCCCAGCATTTT.

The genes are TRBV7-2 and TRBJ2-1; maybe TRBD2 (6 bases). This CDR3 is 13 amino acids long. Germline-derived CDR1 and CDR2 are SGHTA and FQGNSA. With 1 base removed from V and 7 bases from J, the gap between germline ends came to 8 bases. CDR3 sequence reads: CASSLERGNEQFF. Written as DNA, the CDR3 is TGTGCCAGCAGCTTAGAACGGGGGAATGAGCAGTTCTTC. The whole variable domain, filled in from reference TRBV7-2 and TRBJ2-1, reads GAGVSQSPSNKVTEKGKDVELRCDPISGHTALYWYRQSLGQGLEFLIYFQGNSAPDKSGLPSDRFSAERTGGSVSTLTIQRTQQEDSAVYLCASSLERGNEQFFGPGTRLTVL.

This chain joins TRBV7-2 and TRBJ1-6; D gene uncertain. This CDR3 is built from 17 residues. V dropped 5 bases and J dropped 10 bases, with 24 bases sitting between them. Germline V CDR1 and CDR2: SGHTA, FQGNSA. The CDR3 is CASSPQVARALMSPLHF. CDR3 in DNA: TGTGCCAGCAGCCCCCAGGTGGCGCGGGCTTTAATGTCACCCCTCCACTTT.

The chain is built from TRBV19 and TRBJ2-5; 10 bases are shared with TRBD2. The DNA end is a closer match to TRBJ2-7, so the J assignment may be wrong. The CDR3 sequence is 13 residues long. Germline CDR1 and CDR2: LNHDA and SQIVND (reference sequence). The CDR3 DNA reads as TGTGCCAGTAGTGCTAGCGGGAGTGTCGAGCAGTACTTC. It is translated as CASSASGSVEQYF.

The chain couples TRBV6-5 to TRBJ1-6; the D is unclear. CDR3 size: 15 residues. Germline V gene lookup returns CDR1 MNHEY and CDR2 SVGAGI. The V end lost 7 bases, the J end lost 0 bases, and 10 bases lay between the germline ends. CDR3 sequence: CASNPVSSYNSPLHF. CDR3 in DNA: TGTGCCAGCAATCCGGTTAGCTCCTATAATTCACCCCTCCACTTT.

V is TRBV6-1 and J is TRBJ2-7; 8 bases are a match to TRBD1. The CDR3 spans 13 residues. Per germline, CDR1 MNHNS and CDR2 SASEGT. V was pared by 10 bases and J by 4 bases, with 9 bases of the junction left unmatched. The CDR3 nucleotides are TGTGCCACCTCGGGCAGGGGGCTGTACGAGCAGTACTTC. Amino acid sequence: CATSGRGLYEQYF.

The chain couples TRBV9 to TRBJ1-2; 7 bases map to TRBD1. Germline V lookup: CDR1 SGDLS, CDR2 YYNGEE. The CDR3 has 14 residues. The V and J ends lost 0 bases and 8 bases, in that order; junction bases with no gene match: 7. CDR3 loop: CASSVAEGARGYTF. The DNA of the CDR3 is TGTGCCAGCAGCGTAGCGGAGGGGGCGCGGGGCTACACCTTC. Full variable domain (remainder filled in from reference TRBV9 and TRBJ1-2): DSGVTQTPKHLITATGQRVTLRCSPRSGDLSVYWYQQSLDQGLQFLIQYYNGEERAKGNILERFSAQQFPDLHSELNLSSLELGDSALYFCASSVAEGARGYTFGSGTRLTVV.

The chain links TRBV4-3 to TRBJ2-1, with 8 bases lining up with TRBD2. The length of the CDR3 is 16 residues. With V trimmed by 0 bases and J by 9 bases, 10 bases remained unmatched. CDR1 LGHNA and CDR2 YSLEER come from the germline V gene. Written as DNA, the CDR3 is TGCGCCAGCAGCCAAGATCGAGCGGGGGTCGGTGGTGAGCAGTTCTTC. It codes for CASSQDRAGVGGEQFF.

CDR3 residues: CASSTRQGNQPQHF. The CDR3 DNA sequence: TGTGCCAGCAGTACAAGACAGGGCAATCAGCCCCAGCATTTT. The chain is built from TRBV6-5 and TRBJ1-5, with D tentatively TRBD1 (6 bases). CDR3 length: 14 amino acids. The V end was cut by 5 bases, the J end by 2 bases, with 10 bases between. The V gene's germline CDR1 is MNHEY and CDR2 SVGAGI.

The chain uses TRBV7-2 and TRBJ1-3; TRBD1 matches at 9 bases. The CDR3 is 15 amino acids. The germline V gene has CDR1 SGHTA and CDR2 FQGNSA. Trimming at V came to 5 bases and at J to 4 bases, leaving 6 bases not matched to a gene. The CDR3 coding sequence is TGTGCCAGCAGCCAGGGGACAGGGAGCGGAAACACCATATATTTT. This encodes CASSQGTGSGNTIYF.

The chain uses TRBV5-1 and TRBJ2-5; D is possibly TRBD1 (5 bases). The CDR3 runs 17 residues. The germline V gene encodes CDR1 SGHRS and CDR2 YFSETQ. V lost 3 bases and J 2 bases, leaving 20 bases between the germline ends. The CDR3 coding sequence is TGCGCCAGCAGCTCGTTACCCCAGGGAAGAGGTCAAGAGACCCAGTACTTC. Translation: CASSSLPQGRGQETQYF. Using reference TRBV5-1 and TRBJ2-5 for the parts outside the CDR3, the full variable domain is KAGVTQTPRYLIKTRGQQVTLSCSPISGHRSVSWYQQTPGQGLQFLFEYFSETQRNKGNFPGRFSGRQFSNSRSEMNVSTLELGDSALYLCASSSLPQGRGQETQYFGPGTRLLVL.

The CDR3 DNA sequence: TGTGCCAGCAGCCCCCGGACGGGGAGCACTGAAGCTTTCTTT. This codes for CASSPRTGSTEAFF. This sequence joins TRBV11-2 and TRBJ1-1; no clear D. Trimming stripped 5 bases from V and 4 bases from J, with 14 bases between. The CDR3 has 14 residues. Germline V gene data show CDR1 as SGHAT and CDR2 as FQNNGV.